The entry below gives a single TCR beta chain sequence along with its context. Its specificity is unknown. The data were taken from a study of OX40 agonist ivuxolimab in advanced cancers. Broader study findings: Researchers did not determine the expanded peripheral T cells' antigen specificity.

Sequenced by immunoSEQ multiplex PCR; TCRdb stores in-frame clones only, minus some. The data contain approximately 70,000 clones, approximately 85% of them singletons. People who had autoimmune disease history or systemic immunosuppression were excluded. V dropped 3 bases and J dropped 11 bases, with 20 bases sitting between them. Per germline, CDR1 MRHNA and CDR2 SNTAGT. The length of the CDR3 is 15 residues. The sequence came from an adult with an advanced solid tumor such as melanoma, head and neck, liver or kidney cancer. J is TRBJ2-1 and V is TRBV6-4; D is perhaps TRBD1 (6 bases). This specimen consisted of CD4+ or CD8+ T cells sorted from blood, obtained in a trial of the OX40 agonist ivuxolimab. The CDR3 DNA reads TGTGCCAGCAGTGATTACCTCCAGGACAGACGACAGCAGTTCTTC. This codes for CASSDYLQDRRQQFF.